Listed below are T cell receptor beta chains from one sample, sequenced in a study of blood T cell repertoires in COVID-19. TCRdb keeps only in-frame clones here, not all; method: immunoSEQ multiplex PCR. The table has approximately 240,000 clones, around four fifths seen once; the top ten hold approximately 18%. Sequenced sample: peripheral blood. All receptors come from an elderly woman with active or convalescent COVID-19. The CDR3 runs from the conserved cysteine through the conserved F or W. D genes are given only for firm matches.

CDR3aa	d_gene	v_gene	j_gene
CASSQDRDQPQHF	-	TRBV4-2	TRBJ1-5
CASSPPTAGGADTQYF	-	TRBV5-4	TRBJ2-3
CASSRQDESPLHF	-	TRBV6-5	TRBJ1-6
CASSSDRDPTEAFF	TRBD1	TRBV7-8	TRBJ1-1
CASSYRENSGELFF	-	TRBV6-2/TRBV6-3	TRBJ2-2
CASSPGIEAFF	-	TRBV28	TRBJ1-1
CASSRFRDRGRVGELFF	TRBD1	TRBV7-2	TRBJ2-2
CASSPRQGEYNEQFF	TRBD1	TRBV5-1	TRBJ2-1
CASSPSSGTGGWAFF	TRBD1	TRBV27	TRBJ1-1
CASSAGTSSYNEQFF	TRBD2	TRBV6-2/TRBV6-3	TRBJ2-1
CAINPGAGNTIYF	-	TRBV10-3	TRBJ1-3
CASSSLDRVDQPQHF	TRBD1	TRBV5-5	TRBJ1-5
CASSPRGQGATGELFF	TRBD1	TRBV7-9	TRBJ2-2
CATSRVSGGDTQYF	TRBD1	TRBV15	TRBJ2-3
CASGGTSGGTFF	TRBD2	TRBV28	TRBJ2-1
CASSLRLAGAHTDTQYF	TRBD2	TRBV13	TRBJ2-3
CASSLKAGGSTWGELFF	TRBD2	TRBV7-2	TRBJ2-2
CASSTGQGGYGYTF	TRBD1	TRBV5-1	TRBJ1-2
CSATRGDGQETQYF	-	TRBV29-1	TRBJ2-5
CASGNWTTSTDTQYF	-	TRBV12-5	TRBJ2-3
CASSPAGPGQGSNEQFF	TRBD1	TRBV18	TRBJ2-1
CASSQGRGEAFF	-	TRBV4-1	TRBJ1-1
CASRRAAENTEAFF	-	TRBV19	TRBJ1-1